This is a list of T cell receptor beta chains from one sample in a study of T cell clusters in autoimmune cytopenias. Reprocessing the multiplex PCR reads, TCRdb reports a single entry for every CDR3 protein and omits DNA. The record lists roughly 5,200 distinct CDR3 sequences, of which the ten most abundant hold approximately 33%. This sample was shared with a second study, whose subject was T cell repertoires in aging, cancer and after chemotherapy.

The sequencing input was peripheral blood. These receptors were taken from a human donor in good health. Each CDR3 is given with its conserved first and last residue. Fields, in order: J gene, V gene, clone size, CDR3 protein. Size is omitted from some rows. Given values are once, few, many or a class for expanded clones.

TRBJ2-4 | TRBV30 | medium-sized | CAWRKDRGMKYF
TRBJ1-2 | TRBV30 | - | CAWSNRGRFNYGYTF
TRBJ1-6 | TRBV6-1 | medium-sized | CASTQSPTGGSLVQNSPLHF
TRBJ2-1 | TRBV27 | - | CASSTSYRGRNEQFF
TRBJ1-6 | TRBV12-3/TRBV12-4 | - | CASSTGWDSPLHF
TRBJ2-2 | TRBV6-5 | medium-sized | CASSPRQGALGELFF
TRBJ2-6 | TRBV11-1 | medium-sized | CASSLGQGRPGANVLTF
TRBJ2-2 | TRBV15 | medium-sized | CATSPDYPAANTGELFF
TRBJ2-2 | TRBV6-4 | medium-sized | CASSDSGDTGELFF
TRBJ2-7 | TRBV27 | - | CASSLGLLAGGPLFFEQYF
TRBJ2-5 | TRBV5-1 | - | CASSSGTAQETQYF
TRBJ1-5 | TRBV5-4 | - | CASSLGQNQPQHF
TRBJ1-4 | TRBV6-1 | - | CASSEMTGLSEKLFF
TRBJ2-3 | TRBV27 | medium-sized | CASSFLGPSTDTQYF
TRBJ2-1 | TRBV6-6 | - | CASTINNEQFF
TRBJ1-2 | TRBV5-4 | - | CGWGEDYGYTF
TRBJ1-2 | TRBV6-1 | - | CASSERQGANYGYTF
TRBJ2-3 | TRBV27 | - | CASSLGRGSTDTQYF
TRBJ2-1 | TRBV5-4 | - | CASSSSGATYEQFF
TRBJ1-5 | TRBV7-9 | - | CASSRGILREPQHF
TRBJ2-3 | TRBV5-1 | - | CASSFPLGGQAYTDTQYF
TRBJ2-6 | TRBV5-6 | - | CASTLRVGANVLTF
TRBJ2-5 | TRBV18 | - | CASSPPSRLAVKETQYF
TRBJ2-3 | TRBV30 | - | CAWSGISTDTQYF
TRBJ2-1 | TRBV6-1 | - | CASSERDRGLNEQFF
TRBJ2-2 | TRBV27 | medium-sized | CASSRRTGVNTGELFF
TRBJ2-2 | TRBV19 | medium-sized | CASSIDGASGLAGGRNTGELFF
TRBJ2-7 | TRBV19 | medium-sized | CASSISGSSYEQYF
TRBJ2-3 | TRBV5-6 | medium-sized | CASSSARGLSSQYF
TRBJ2-5 | TRBV4-2 | - | CASSQDAGGQETQYF
TRBJ2-1 | TRBV6-1 | - | CASSTWDRDNEQFF
TRBJ2-7 | TRBV6-1 | - | CASNSGARVEQYF
TRBJ2-1 | TRBV12-3/TRBV12-4 | - | CASSFRREREGPCNEQFF
TRBJ1-3 | TRBV6-6 | medium-sized | CASRTGMGNTIYF
TRBJ2-1 | TRBV30 | medium-sized | CAWATGGSGQGYEQFF
TRBJ1-4 | TRBV5-6 | - | CASSLNGATNEKLFF
TRBJ1-3 | TRBV30 | - | CAWTLLQSSGNTIYF
TRBJ2-7 | TRBV5-6 | medium-sized | CASASGGGHEQYF
TRBJ2-3 | TRBV7-6 | medium-sized | CASSWTSGSDTQYF
TRBJ1-6 | TRBV5-4 | - | CASSLGGGQNNSPLHF
TRBJ2-7 | TRBV7-9 | - | CASSQGVYEQYF
TRBJ2-1 | TRBV5-4 | - | CASSPASGSNYNEQFF
TRBJ2-1 | TRBV15 | - | CATSRDQGFSVHNEQFF
TRBJ2-7 | TRBV6-5 | medium-sized | CASSYDGGGTSYEQYF
TRBJ2-5 | TRBV11-1 | medium-sized | CASSTGTSGYLGTQYF
TRBJ1-5 | TRBV10-3 | - | CAISERGSNQPQHF